The 19 T cell receptor beta chains below all came from one sample that was sequenced in a study of blood T cell repertoires in COVID-19. Profiling relied on immunoSEQ multiplex PCR, and the TCRdb table lists in-frame clones only, not all of them. The repertoire includes hundreds of thousands of clones, about 89% of them detected once, and about 4.3% sits in the top ten. The sequenced sample was peripheral blood. The receptors come from a woman in her 30s with acute or convalescent COVID-19.

The chain joins TRBV29-1 to TRBJ1-2; possibly TRBD1 for D (6 bases). The CDR3 totals 16 residues. In germline, CDR1 is SQVTM, CDR2 ANQGSEA. The V end was cut by 5 bases, the J end by 5 bases, with 24 bases between. The CDR3 DNA is TGCAGCGTTCCACCGGGGGGGCAGTTTCCTTTGTATGGCTACACCTTC. It codes for CSVPPGGQFPLYGYTF. Full variable domain (rest looked up from reference TRBV29-1 and TRBJ1-2): SAVISQKPSRDICQRGTSLTIQCQVDSQVTMMFWYRQQPGQSLTLIATANQGSEATYESGFVIDKFPISRPNLTFSTLTVSNMSPEDSSIYLCSVPPGGQFPLYGYTFGSGTRLTVV.

The chain has TRBV4-2 and TRBJ1-1, with TRBD1 matching 9 bases. CDR3 size: 17 residues. Trimming took 1 base from V and 4 from J; bases not matched to a gene: 10. The germline gives CDR1 LGHNA, CDR2 YNFKEQ. This CDR3 reads CASSQGLISTGGTEAFF. The CDR3 coding sequence is TGTGCCAGCAGCCAAGGTTTAATATCGACAGGGGGCACTGAAGCTTTCTTT.

The V gene is TRBV5-1, the J gene TRBJ2-3; 7 bases agree with TRBD1. The V gene's germline CDR1 is SGHRS and CDR2 YFSETQ. CDR3 size: 16 residues. V lost 0 bases to trimming and J lost 1 base; unmatched junction nucleotides: 5. In nucleotides, the CDR3 is TGCGCCAGCAGCTTGGCAAGCGACAGGGGCACAGATACGCAGTATTTT. This codes for CASSLASDRGTDTQYF.

This rearrangement joins TRBV11-2 to TRBJ1-1; 7 bases map to TRBD1. The CDR3 contains 13 residues. The J segment lost 9 bases and the V segment lost 5 bases, leaving 9 bases of the junction unmatched. Per germline, CDR1 SGHAT and CDR2 FQNNGV. CDR3 DNA sequence: TGTGCCAGCAGCCTAAACAGGGGAGGAAAAGCTTTCTTT. It specifies CASSLNRGGKAFF.

J is TRBJ2-7 and V is TRBV5-1; D call uncertain. V was pared by 5 bases and J by 3 bases, with 9 bases between. The germline V gene encodes CDR1 SGHRS and CDR2 YFSETQ. This CDR3 comprises 12 residues. CDR3: CASSRDNYEQYF. For the CDR3, the DNA is TGCGCCAGCAGTAGAGACAACTACGAGCAGTACTTC.

The CDR3 nucleotides read TGTGCCAGCTCACCAGGTTTGGGACAGGGATCCTACGAGCAGTACTTC. It yields the protein CASSPGLGQGSYEQYF. V is TRBV18 and J is TRBJ2-7; TRBD1 matches 9 bases. Germline V CDR1 and CDR2: KGHSH, LQKENI. V shed 2 bases, J shed 1 base, and the junction held 6 bases outside the gene matches. This CDR3 is built from 16 residues.

In this sample, this clone turned up once. The chain uses TRBV30 and TRBJ1-6, with 7 bases fitting TRBD1. The J segment lost 4 bases and the V segment lost 5 bases, leaving 2 bases of the junction unmatched. The CDR3 is made up of 13 amino acids. Germline V gene lookup returns CDR1 GTSNPN and CDR2 SVGIG (reference sequence). For the CDR3, the DNA is TGTGCCTGGGGGACAGCATATAATTCACCCCTCCACTTT. It yields the protein CAWGTAYNSPLHF.

This clone was seen only once. At the DNA level, this CDR3 is encoded by other sequences in the same sample as well. The rearrangement links TRBV6-6 to TRBJ1-2; D not resolved. CDR3 length equals 14 residues. V was cut by 0 bases and J by 1 base, with 6 bases left in between. Germline V gene sequence: CDR1 MNHNY, CDR2 SVGAGI (reference sequence). As DNA, the CDR3 is TGTGCCAGCAGTTACTCTTCGGGTAACTATGGCTACACCTTC. It translates to CASSYSSGNYGYTF.

V gene TRBV3-1 (or the pseudogene TRBV3-2) combines with J gene TRBJ2-3; D gene unclear. The V and J ends lost 3 bases and 3 bases respectively, with 16 bases between them. CDR1 and CDR2 (germline): LGHDT, YNNKEL (reference sequence). The CDR3 runs to 16 residues. CDR3 sequence (DNA): TGTGCCAGCAGCCACCGGTTTGGCAGGCCGACAGATACGCAGTATTTT. This sequence encodes CASSHRFGRPTDTQYF.

The chain employs TRBV11-2 and TRBJ1-2, with D unresolved. The V gene's germline CDR1 is SGHAT and CDR2 FQNNGV. The CDR3 spans 14 residues. V lost 1 base and J lost 0, with 6 bases in between. CDR3 loop: CASSLGGANYGYTF. CDR3 nucleotides: TGTGCCAGCAGCTTAGGGGGAGCTAACTATGGCTACACCTTC.

The chain joins TRBV7-3 to TRBJ2-2; D is uncertain. Trimming left V 1 base short and J 3 bases short, with 15 bases between. Germline V gene data show CDR1 as SGHTA and CDR2 as FQGTGA. The CDR3 totals 17 residues. The CDR3 loop is CASSLMGSSYYTGELFF. As DNA, the CDR3 is TGTGCCAGCAGCTTAATGGGTAGCTCCTATTACACCGGGGAGCTGTTTTTT.

CDR3 protein: CSASYQGAGNEQFF. CDR3 sequence (DNA): TGCAGTGCTAGTTACCAGGGGGCCGGTAATGAGCAGTTCTTC. The V and J genes are TRBV20-1 and TRBJ2-1, with TRBD1 matching over 8 bases. CDR1 and CDR2 from the germline V gene are DFQATT and SNEGSKA (reference sequence). V shed 3 bases, J shed 7 bases, and the junction held 8 bases outside the gene matches. This CDR3 has 14 residues.

V usage is TRBV6-5 and J usage is TRBJ1-6, with D uncertain. Germline V gene data show CDR1 as MNHEY and CDR2 as SVGAGI. The CDR3 is 16 residues long. V lost 1 base and J lost 6, with 13 bases in between. The CDR3 here is CASSYYKQFTNSPLHF. The CDR3 DNA is TGTGCCAGCAGTTACTATAAACAGTTCACTAATTCACCCCTCCACTTT.

The chain is built from TRBV5-1 and TRBJ1-3; D is uncertain. The V gene lost 4 bases and the J gene lost 0 bases, with 11 bases spanning the gap. Germline V gene lookup returns CDR1 SGHRS and CDR2 YFSETQ. The CDR3 totals 15 residues. The chain's CDR3 is CASSPDSSSGNTIYF. Written as DNA, the CDR3 is TGCGCCAGCAGCCCGGACTCCAGCTCTGGAAACACCATATATTTT.

This chain connects TRBV23-1 to TRBJ1-1; 12 bases align to TRBD1. TRBV23-1 qualifies as an ORF whose function is uncertain. CDR3 length: 17 amino acids. V lost 7 bases, J lost 3 bases, and 12 bases stayed unmatched. In nucleotides, the CDR3 is TGCGCCAGCATCCACTTCCGGGGACAGGGGGCAGACACTGAAGCTTTCTTT. It translates to CASIHFRGQGADTEAFF.

The chain couples TRBV19 to TRBJ2-1; D is unresolved. CDR1 is LNHDA, CDR2 SQIVND, per germline (reference sequence). V lost 3 bases to trimming and J lost 8 bases, with 23 bases between them. This CDR3 comprises 17 residues. The CDR3 here is CASSIILLAGRLDEQFF. The CDR3 DNA is TGTGCCAGTAGTATCATTCTCCTGGCCGGCAGGTTGGATGAGCAGTTCTTC.

The chain employs TRBV9 and TRBJ1-3, with D tentatively TRBD1 (5 bases). Trimming stripped 3 bases from V and 4 bases from J, with 14 bases between. Germline CDR1 SGDLS, CDR2 YYNGEE. This CDR3 is 15 amino acids long. The CDR3 is CASSAGGGGGNTIYF. The CDR3 nucleotides read TGTGCCAGCAGCGCCGGGGGAGGAGGGGGAAACACCATATATTTT. Full variable domain (remainder filled in from reference TRBV9 and TRBJ1-3): DSGVTQTPKHLITATGQRVTLRCSPRSGDLSVYWYQQSLDQGLQFLIQYYNGEERAKGNILERFSAQQFPDLHSELNLSSLELGDSALYFCASSAGGGGGNTIYFGEGSWLTVV.

The gene calls are TRBV3-1 (or the pseudogene TRBV3-2) and TRBJ2-4; 8 bases agree with TRBD1. CDR1 and CDR2 from the germline V gene are LGHDT and YNNKEL (reference sequence). There are 17 residues in the CDR3. V dropped 2 bases and J dropped 7; count of bases not matched to a gene: 13. CDR3 nucleotide sequence: TGTGCCAGCAGCCAACCTACTCTGAAGACAGGGGCCAACATTCAGTACTTC. This sequence encodes CASSQPTLKTGANIQYF.

CDR3 protein: CASSLQGAYTGELFF. The CDR3 DNA is TGTGCCAGCAGCCTCCAGGGGGCCTACACCGGGGAGCTGTTTTTT. The V call is TRBV11-2, the J call TRBJ2-2, with 8 bases identical to TRBD1. The CDR3 is 15 residues long. From germline, CDR1 is SGHAT and CDR2 FQNNGV. Trimming at V came to 5 bases and at J to 3 bases, leaving 5 bases not matched to a gene.